This TCR beta chain is from a study of T cells in tuberculosis. Study in general: A South African cohort included IGRA-negative adolescents, latently infected IGRA-positive adolescents and adults with active tuberculosis. Within 7 days of starting treatment, or before, PBMC were stored.

Assay: immunoSEQ multiplex PCR; the TCRdb copy retains only in-frame clones and omits some. The table shows tens of thousands of clones, with roughly 93% occurring only once. Time point of the sample: new active TB diagnosis, blood taken before or within 7 days of starting treatment. The specimen comprised PBMCs, sampled at tuberculosis diagnosis. The receptor was derived from an adult with tuberculosis.

CDR3 bases: TGCGCCAGCAGTGAAGCCGGCACTGAAGCTTTCTTT. Translating gives CASSEAGTEAFF. The chain links TRBV10-2 to TRBJ1-1, with D uncertain. CDR3 length equals 12 residues. V gave up 3 bases and J gave up 4 bases, with 6 bases separating them. Per germline, CDR1 WSHSY and CDR2 SAAADI.